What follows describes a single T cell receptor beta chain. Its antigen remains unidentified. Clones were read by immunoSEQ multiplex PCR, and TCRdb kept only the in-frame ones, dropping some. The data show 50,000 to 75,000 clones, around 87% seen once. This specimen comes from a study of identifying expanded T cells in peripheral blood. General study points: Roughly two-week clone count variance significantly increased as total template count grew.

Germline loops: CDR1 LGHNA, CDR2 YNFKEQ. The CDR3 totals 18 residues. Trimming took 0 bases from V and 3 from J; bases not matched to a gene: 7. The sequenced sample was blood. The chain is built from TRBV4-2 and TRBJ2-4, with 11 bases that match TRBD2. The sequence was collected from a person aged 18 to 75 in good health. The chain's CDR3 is CASSQDLLGLADKNIQYF. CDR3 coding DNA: TGTGCCAGCAGCCAAGATCTCTTGGGACTAGCGGACAAAAACATTCAGTACTTC.